Presented here are 15 T cell receptor beta chains from one specimen sequenced in a study of tissue T cells after allogeneic stem cell transplantation. Sequencing was performed with immunoSEQ multiplex PCR; in TCRdb, only in-frame clones are kept and a portion is missing. This repertoire shows several thousand clones, about a third found once; its top ten account for roughly 6.7%. Time point specified: mouse harvest day 14 after allogeneic transplant. Each mouse received 10^7 T-cell-depleted marrow cells plus 10^6 splenic CD5+ T cells by tail vein. Input material: skin. The receptors were gathered from a female BALB/c mouse given C57BL/6 T cells with graft-versus-host disease after an allogeneic hematopoietic cell transplant.

In the case of this clone: Any gene name here is a mouse gene name. The DNA ends 1 residue before the CDR3 does, and the rest of the CDR3 is filled in from the germline J gene. The chain carries TRBV16 and TRBJ2-4; D unresolved. The germline V gene has CDR1 SGHSA and CDR2 FRNQAP. V shed 0 bases and J shed 0 bases, with 4 bases lying between them. The CDR3 contains 14 residues. Incomplete CDR3 DNA: TGTGCAAGCAGCTTAGAGTGGAGTCAAAACACCTTGTAC. Amino acid sequence: CASSLEWSQNTLY. The whole CDR3 sequence is CASSLEWSQNTLYF.

This clone is medium-sized within its sample. Gene names follow the mouse nomenclature. The read terminates 1 residue ahead of where the CDR3 ends, so the germline J gene completes it. At the DNA level, this CDR3 is encoded by other sequences in the same sample as well. V usage is TRBV26 and J usage is TRBJ1-4, with D hard to call. The V gene lost 3 bases and the J gene lost 0 bases, with 5 bases spanning the gap. The CDR3 is made up of 14 amino acids. Germline V lookup: CDR1 KGHPV, CDR2 FQNQEV (reference sequence). CDR3 amino acids: CASSLGISNERLFF. The sequenced CDR3 bases are TGTGCCAGCAGTCTCGGGATTTCCAACGAAAGATTATTT.

This clone was detected a few times. The gene names here belong to mouse. The CDR3 end lies 1 residue beyond the end of the read and is filled in from the germline J gene. The chain joins TRBV14 to TRBJ2-5; 9 positions agree with TRBD1. Trimming removed 7 bases from V and 6 bases from J; junction bases left unmatched: 9. This CDR3 has 14 amino acids. From germline, CDR1 is SGHDT and CDR2 FRDEAV. CDR3 amino acids: CASGRTGAGDTQYF. Incomplete CDR3 DNA: TGTGCCAGCGGGAGGACAGGGGCGGGGGACACCCAGTAC.

This clone has just a few counts. The genes and germline here are from mouse. The read ends 1 residue before the CDR3 terminus; that terminus is restored from the germline J gene. The V and J genes are TRBV26 and TRBJ1-1, with D uncertain. Germline assignment: CDR1 KGHPV and CDR2 FQNQEV (reference sequence). V lost 3 bases, J lost 0 bases, and 5 bases lay in between. This CDR3 is 13 amino acids long. CDR3 DNA (partial): TGTGCCAGCAGTCTATCCCCAAACACAGAAGTCTTC. This codes for CASSLSPNTEVF. The entire CDR3 protein is CASSLSPNTEVFF.

A note on this clone: The germline and genes are mouse ones. The missing CDR3 end, 1 residue past where the read stops, is filled in from the germline J gene. The gene calls are TRBV3 and TRBJ1-4; D remains unclear. V was cut by 1 base and J by 0 bases, with 3 bases left in between. The CDR3 consists of 14 residues. The germline V gene encodes CDR1 SNHLY and CDR2 FYNGKV (reference sequence). The covered CDR3 bases are TGTGCCAGCAGCTTAGACTTTTCCAACGAAAGATTATTT. Protein sequence: CASSLDFSNERLF. The CDR3 in full is CASSLDFSNERLFF.

This clone has just one count. The gene names here belong to mouse. The read terminates 1 residue before the CDR3 end, so the remaining end is supplied by the germline J gene. This sequence joins TRBV12-1 and TRBJ2-7; no definite D call. The CDR3 contains 11 residues. The germline CDR1 and CDR2 sequences are SGHSN and HYEKVE. The V and J ends lost 0 bases and 4 bases respectively, with 3 bases between them. Here the CDR3 reads CASSLRYEQYF. The part of the CDR3 DNA that was read is TGTGCCAGCTCTCTCAGATATGAACAGTAC.

In regard to this clone: Gene names and germline refer to mouse. The read gets to within 1 residue of the CDR3 end, and the germline J gene fills in the rest. The V and J genes are TRBV24 and TRBJ2-7; the match to TRBD2 covers 10 bases. V lost 4 bases, J lost 0 bases, and 3 bases stayed unmatched. From germline, CDR1 is KGHTA and CDR2 FRNEEI. This CDR3 comprises 15 residues. The CDR3: CASSPGLGVSYEQYF. Partial CDR3 DNA: TGTGCCAGCAGTCCTGGACTGGGGGTCTCCTATGAACAGTAC.

As regards this clone: Gene names denote mouse genes. The read ends 1 residue before the CDR3 terminus; that terminus is restored from the germline J gene. The chain links TRBV26 to TRBJ2-7; the D gene is possibly TRBD1 (5 bases). The CDR3 extends over 12 amino acids. Germline loops: CDR1 KGHPV, CDR2 FQNQEV (reference sequence). Trimming took 4 bases from V and 4 from J, leaving 8 bases between them. The CDR3 bases that were read are TGTGCCAGCAGTCCGGACAAATATGAACAGTAC. This sequence encodes CASSPDKYEQY. The whole CDR3 sequence reads CASSPDKYEQYF.

In this sample, this clone is medium-sized. Gene names are the mouse ones. CDR3 region: CASSLEKNTLYF. CDR3 bases read: TGTGCCAGCAGTCTGGAGAAAAACACCTTGTAC. The V and J genes are TRBV26 and TRBJ2-4; D call uncertain. The CDR3 end lies 1 residue beyond the end of the read and is filled in from the germline J gene. The CDR3 extends over 12 amino acids. The germline V and J ends were trimmed by 2 bases and 4 bases, with 4 bases remaining between them. Germline CDR1 KGHPV, CDR2 FQNQEV (reference sequence).

With respect to this clone: Gene names and germline match the mouse. The read finishes 1 residue shy of the CDR3 end, and the germline J gene is used to complete it. This chain uses TRBV16 with TRBJ2-1; 10 positions agree with TRBD2. This CDR3 has 15 residues. CDR1 and CDR2 (germline): SGHSA, FRNQAP. V lost 3 bases and J lost 3; bases outside the gene matches: 2. The sequenced part of the CDR3 DNA is TGTGCAAGCAGCTTCCGGGACTGGGGCTATGCTGAGCAGTTC. This codes for CASSFRDWGYAEQF. The full CDR3 is CASSFRDWGYAEQFF.

To note about this clone: Here the gene names and germline are mouse. With the read ending 1 residue before the CDR3 end, the germline J gene is used to fill in that end. The V and J genes are TRBV15 and TRBJ2-4, with TRBD2 matching over 7 bases. The V segment lost 3 bases and the J segment 4 bases; nucleotides outside the gene matches: 1. Per the germline V gene, CDR1 is SGHND and CDR2 is FRSKSL. This CDR3 has 13 residues. The CDR3 region is CASSFGGENTLYF. The CDR3 DNA, read in part, is TGTGCCAGCAGTTTCGGGGGGGAAAACACCTTGTAC.

Notes on this clone: The listed genes are named as in mouse. Sequencing ends 1 residue short of the CDR3 end; the germline J gene provides the rest. This chain connects TRBV17 to TRBJ1-4, with 10 bases lining up with TRBD1. Unmatched junction bases numbered 7, after V lost 5 bases and J lost 7 bases. The CDR3 has 15 amino acids. Germline CDR1 reads MNHDT; CDR2 reads YYDKIL. The CDR3: CASSPRDRGVERLFF. The covered CDR3 bases are TGTGCTAGCAGTCCCCGGGACAGGGGAGTCGAAAGATTATTT. Looking up the rest from reference TRBV17 and TRBJ1-4 gives the full variable domain: DTTVKQNPRYKLARVGKPVNLICSQTMNHDTMYWYQKKPNQAPKLLLFYYDKILNREADTFEKFQSSRPNNSFCSLYIGSAGLEYSAMYLCASSPRDRGVERLFFGHGTKLSVL.

This clone was recorded only once. Genes and germline are mouse. Read coverage stops 1 residue before the CDR3 terminus; the germline J gene supplies the remainder. This chain joins TRBV12-2 and TRBJ2-4; 10 bases fit TRBD1. V shed 2 bases, J shed 0 bases, and the junction held 1 base outside the gene matches. Germline assignment: CDR1 SGHLS and CDR2 HYDKME. The CDR3 has 15 residues. The CDR3 sequence is CASSRQGASQNTLYF. The DNA read from the CDR3 is TGTGCCAGCTCTCGACAGGGGGCTAGTCAAAACACCTTGTAC.

In the case of this clone: Genes here carry mouse names. With the read ending 1 residue before the CDR3 end, the germline J gene is used to fill in that end. The V and J genes are TRBV23 and TRBJ2-5; whether TRBD2, the table's D call, matches the DNA was not checked. CDR1 and CDR2 from the germline V gene are KGHTA and FQNQQP. This CDR3 comprises 14 residues. The CDR3 bases that were read are TGCTCCAGCAGTCGAGGTCTGGGCCAAGACACCCAGTAC. Translating it yields CSSSRGLGQDTQY. From start to end, the CDR3 is CSSSRGLGQDTQYF.

In its sample, this clone is medium-sized. Gene names follow the mouse nomenclature. The read ends 1 residue shy of where the CDR3 ends; the end is completed using the germline J gene. The V gene is TRBV16, the J gene TRBJ2-7, with D tentatively TRBD1 (6 bases). V was clipped by 0 bases and J by 0 bases, with 6 bases between them. CDR1 is SGHSA and CDR2 is FRNQAP in the germline V gene. This CDR3 comprises 14 residues. The covered CDR3 bases are TGTGCAAGCAGCTTAGAAGGGGGCTCCTATGAACAGTAC. It codes for CASSLEGGSYEQY. The whole CDR3 region reads CASSLEGGSYEQYF.